This T cell receptor beta chain was documented in a study of memory CD4+ T cells and cytomegalovirus serostatus. Using immunoSEQ multiplex PCR, the repertoire was profiled, and TCRdb retains in-frame clones only, with some absent. The profile shows some 67,000 clones, 75% to 80% of them singletons. With V trimmed by 1 base and J by 4 bases, 4 bases remained unmatched. CDR3 length: 17 amino acids. CDR1 is MGHRA and CDR2 is YSYEKL in the germline V gene. Single viable CD3+CD4+CD8-CD45RO+ cells were sorted as the memory CD4+ T cells. CMV serostatus came from serum IgG against pp150, pp28, p38, p52. This receptor was taken from an adult in good health and CMV-seropositive. The sequencing input was memory CD4+ T cells from blood. The chain joins TRBV4-1 to TRBJ2-3; 14 positions agree with TRBD2. CDR3 bases: TGCGCCAGCAGCCAAGGACTAGCGGGGGGGAGGGCAGATACGCAGTATTTT. Protein: CASSQGLAGGRADTQYF.